This entry features one T cell receptor beta chain sequence. Its antigen is undetermined. The data stem from a study of CD8+CD57+ T cells in acquired aplastic anemia. For the study at large: Isolated CD4+ and CD8+ cells, once sorted, yielded DNA averaging around 3 ug. Whole-study results and caveats: CD8+ Simpson's diversity in patients was not significantly different from that in controls. Sharing between patients and controls was observed for around 30 CD8+ CDR3 sequences.

The ends lost 5 bases at V and 4 bases at J; junction bases unmatched: 5. Per the germline V gene, CDR1 is SGHAT and CDR2 is FQDESV (reference sequence). The CDR3 runs to 15 residues. The study profiled TCR beta VDJ and CDR3 using genomic DNA as template. MiXCR, applied by TCRdb to the reads, yields one record per CDR3 protein. The sample contains 75,000 to 80,000 distinct CDR3 sequences, approximately 70% of which appear only once. In patients chosen for sequencing, flow cytometry had shown CD8+CD57+ cell expansion. The sample consisted of sorted CD4+, CD8+, or CD8+CD57+ T cells (not recorded which) from PBMCs. This receptor was taken from a human donor with aplastic anemia. The chain links TRBV11-1 to TRBJ2-1; TRBD2 agrees at 10 bases. This CDR3 reads CASSPWTSGYNEQFF. CDR3 in DNA: TGTGCCAGCAGCCCTTGGACTAGCGGATACAATGAGCAGTTCTTC.